Listed below are T cell receptor beta chains from one sample, sequenced in a study of blood T cell repertoires in COVID-19. TCRdb's copy holds only in-frame clones and misses some; the assay was immunoSEQ multiplex PCR. Here the sample spans about 170,000 clones, around nine tenths being singletons. What was sequenced was peripheral blood. The source of these receptors is a man aged 18-30 years with active or convalescent COVID-19. The CDR3 runs from the conserved cysteine through the conserved F or W. Each record gives: clone size, D gene, J gene, V gene, CDR3 protein, CDR3 DNA. The D gene is left open where the match is weak. The size entry is marked missing in some rows and otherwise reads once, few, many or a size class.

-	TRBD1	TRBJ2-7	TRBV5-6	CASSLVSRDRLYEQYF	TGTGCCAGCAGCTTGGTGTCTAGGGACAGGCTCTACGAGCAGTACTTC
once	-	TRBJ1-5	TRBV5-1	CASSLNGNSNQPQHF	TGCGCCAGCAGCTTGAACGGTAATAGCAATCAGCCCCAGCATTTT
-	TRBD1	TRBJ1-4	TRBV28	CASSLSDRNEKLFF	TGTGCCAGCAGTTTATCGGACAGGAATGAAAAACTGTTTTTT
once	TRBD1	TRBJ1-1	TRBV6-2/TRBV6-3	CASSPDREVTEAFF	TGTGCCAGCAGTCCCGACAGGGAGGTCACTGAAGCTTTCTTT
once	TRBD1	TRBJ1-2	TRBV29-1	CSVEDSTHQNPTGRGYGYTF	TGCAGCGTTGAAGATTCGACACATCAAAATCCGACAGGGCGAGGCTATGGCTACACCTTC
-	-	TRBJ2-3	TRBV7-6	CASSFAGASTDTQYF	TGTGCCAGCAGCTTTGCGGGGGCTAGCACAGATACGCAGTATTTT
-	TRBD1	TRBJ1-1	TRBV13	CASSSRQGNTEAFF	TGTGCCAGCAGCTCAAGACAGGGCAACACTGAAGCTTTCTTT
few	-	TRBJ1-6	TRBV27	CASSLLGEDSPLHF	TGTGCCAGCAGTTTATTAGGGGAGGATTCACCCCTCCACTTT
-	TRBD1	TRBJ1-5	TRBV7-8	CASSSLDRGNQPQHF	TGTGCCAGCAGCTCCCTAGACAGGGGGAATCAGCCCCAGCATTTT
-	-	TRBJ1-5	TRBV2	CASSARGGNQPQHF	TGTGCCAGCAGTGCCCGGGGGGGGAATCAGCCCCAGCATTTT
-	TRBD2	TRBJ2-7	TRBV4-2	CASSQERETSYEQYF	TGTGCCAGCAGCCAGGAGCGGGAAACCTCCTACGAGCAGTACTTC
-	TRBD2	TRBJ2-5	TRBV12-5	CASGLNSGEETQYF	TGTGCTAGTGGTTTGAATAGCGGGGAAGAGACCCAGTACTTC
-	-	TRBJ2-5	TRBV5-1	CASSLGRGGGETQYF	TGCGCCAGCAGTTTAGGCAGGGGAGGGGGAGAGACCCAGTACTTC
-	TRBD1	TRBJ1-4	TRBV11-2	CASSPGTAGEKLFF	TGTGCCAGCAGCCCCGGGACAGCGGGTGAAAAACTGTTTTTT
-	-	TRBJ1-4	TRBV5-1	CASSLQAGANEKLFF	TGCGCCAGCAGCTTGCAAGCAGGCGCTAATGAAAAACTGTTTTTT
-	TRBD2	TRBJ2-5	TRBV4-2	CASSQEAGVVETQYF	TGTGCCAGCAGCCAAGAAGCGGGGGTGGTCGAGACCCAGTACTTC
few	-	TRBJ2-7	TRBV12-1	CASSFCLRLAEHRYEQYF	TGTGCCAGCAGCTTTTGTCTCCGACTAGCGGAGCATAGGTACGAGCAGTACTTC
once	TRBD1	TRBJ2-7	TRBV5-6	CASSLGGGFYEQYF	TGTGCCAGCAGCTTGGGAGGGGGCTTCTACGAGCAGTACTTC
once	-	TRBJ1-1	TRBV25-1	CASSYVNTEAFF	TGTGCCAGCAGTTATGTGAACACTGAAGCTTTCTTT
once	-	TRBJ2-1	TRBV18	CASSRGAGQYNEQFF	TGTGCCAGCTCACGGGGAGCGGGCCAATACAATGAGCAGTTCTTC
-	TRBD1	TRBJ2-7	TRBV11-1	CASSRPDRDLHEQYF	TGTGCCAGCAGCCGACCGGACAGGGATCTCCACGAGCAGTACTTC
-	-	TRBJ2-2	TRBV29-1	CSPQSWATGELFF	TGCAGCCCACAGTCTTGGGCCACCGGGGAGCTGTTTTTT
-	-	TRBJ1-1	TRBV7-6	CASTLEYWGEGSTEAFF	TGTGCCAGCACCTTAGAGTATTGGGGGGAGGGAAGCACTGAAGCTTTCTTT